This is a list of T cell receptor beta chains from one sample in a study of long-term antiretroviral therapy in people with HIV. Method: immunoSEQ multiplex PCR; TCRdb's copy keeps in-frame clones and lacks some. The sample consists of some 16,000 clones, roughly 81% of them appearing once. Sequenced here: unsorted PBMCs, sampled 0.5 years after starting antiretroviral therapy. Receptors originate from a woman between 35 and 50 years old with HIV. The CDR3 runs from the conserved cysteine through the conserved F or W. The D gene is left open where the match is weak. Only some rows state a clone size, as once, few, many or a class for expanded clones.

J gene: TRBJ2-1; V gene: TRBV5-1; clone size: .; D gene: TRBD2; CDR3 protein: CASSLSGTSAYNEQFF; CDR3 DNA: TGCGCCAGCAGCTTGTCGGGGACTAGCGCCTACAATGAGCAGTTCTTC
J gene: TRBJ1-2; V gene: TRBV28; clone size: .; D gene: TRBD1; CDR3 protein: CASSQTGNYGYTF; CDR3 DNA: TGTGCCAGCAGTCAGACAGGGAACTATGGCTACACCTTC
J gene: TRBJ1-1; V gene: TRBV6-5; clone size: .; D gene: .; CDR3 protein: CASSYSGFGNTEAFF; CDR3 DNA: TGTGCCAGCAGTTACTCGGGTTTTGGGAACACTGAAGCTTTCTTT
J gene: TRBJ2-3; V gene: TRBV19; clone size: .; D gene: TRBD1; CDR3 protein: CASSRQGDDTQYF; CDR3 DNA: TGTGCCAGTAGTAGACAGGGTGACGATACGCAGTATTTT
J gene: TRBJ1-1; V gene: TRBV6-5; clone size: .; D gene: .; CDR3 protein: CASRAQAEGGTEAFF; CDR3 DNA: TGTGCCAGCAGGGCTCAGGCGGAGGGAGGCACTGAAGCTTTCTTT
J gene: TRBJ2-5; V gene: TRBV11-2; clone size: .; D gene: .; CDR3 protein: CASSLGRETQYF; CDR3 DNA: TGTGCCAGCAGCTTAGGTAGAGAGACCCAGTACTTC
J gene: TRBJ2-3; V gene: TRBV5-1; clone size: .; D gene: .; CDR3 protein: CASSRTGLSTDTQYF; CDR3 DNA: TGCGCCAGCAGCCGGACGGGACTCTCCACAGATACGCAGTATTTT
J gene: TRBJ2-7; V gene: TRBV4-1; clone size: .; D gene: .; CDR3 protein: CASSQDLSDYEQYF; CDR3 DNA: TGCGCCAGCAGCCAAGATTTAAGCGACTACGAGCAGTACTTC
J gene: TRBJ1-5; V gene: TRBV28; clone size: .; D gene: .; CDR3 protein: CASSLIQGTNQPQHF; CDR3 DNA: TGTGCCAGCAGTCTCATCCAGGGGACCAATCAGCCCCAGCATTTT
J gene: TRBJ2-7; V gene: TRBV18; clone size: once; D gene: TRBD1; CDR3 protein: CASSKTGAPVSHEQYF; CDR3 DNA: TGTGCCAGCTCAAAAACAGGGGCCCCAGTTTCCCACGAGCAGTACTTC
J gene: TRBJ2-2; V gene: TRBV28; clone size: .; D gene: .; CDR3 protein: CASSFQMYTGELFF; CDR3 DNA: TGTGCCAGCAGTTTCCAAATGTACACCGGGGAGCTGTTTTTT
J gene: TRBJ1-1; V gene: TRBV29-1; clone size: .; D gene: .; CDR3 protein: CSVEQGQNTEAFF; CDR3 DNA: TGCAGCGTTGAACAGGGACAGAACACTGAAGCTTTCTTT
J gene: TRBJ1-1; V gene: TRBV28; clone size: .; D gene: .; CDR3 protein: CASSKGGSGAFF; CDR3 DNA: TGTGCCAGCAGTAAGGGGGGCTCCGGAGCTTTCTTT
J gene: TRBJ2-7; V gene: TRBV2; clone size: few; D gene: .; CDR3 protein: CASRPGTGYEQYF; CDR3 DNA: TGTGCCAGCAGACCCGGGACTGGCTACGAGCAGTACTTC
J gene: TRBJ1-1; V gene: TRBV9; clone size: .; D gene: .; CDR3 protein: CASSPQGMAFF; CDR3 DNA: TGTGCCAGCAGCCCCCAGGGGATGGCTTTCTTT
J gene: TRBJ1-4; V gene: TRBV19; clone size: once; D gene: .; CDR3 protein: CASSVATNEKLFF; CDR3 DNA: TGTGCCAGTTCGGTTGCAACTAATGAAAAACTGTTTTTT
J gene: TRBJ2-3; V gene: TRBV7-2; clone size: .; D gene: .; CDR3 protein: CASSFAVREDTQYF; CDR3 DNA: TGTGCCAGCAGCTTCGCCGTACGGGAAGATACGCAGTATTTT
J gene: TRBJ1-2; V gene: TRBV6-5; clone size: .; D gene: .; CDR3 protein: CASSPTADNYGYTF; CDR3 DNA: TGTGCCAGCAGTCCGACAGCTGATAACTATGGCTACACCTTC
J gene: TRBJ2-2; V gene: TRBV27; clone size: .; D gene: TRBD1; CDR3 protein: CASMIPDRGNTGELFF; CDR3 DNA: TGTGCCAGCATGATTCCAGACAGGGGGAACACCGGGGAGCTGTTTTTT
J gene: TRBJ2-7; V gene: TRBV28; clone size: .; D gene: TRBD1; CDR3 protein: CASSRTGQYF; CDR3 DNA: TGTGCCAGCAGTCGGACAGGGCAGTACTTC
J gene: TRBJ2-3; V gene: TRBV6-7; clone size: .; D gene: .; CDR3 protein: CANPQRPNQLTDTQYF; CDR3 DNA: TGTGCCAACCCGCAACGGCCTAATCAACTCACAGATACGCAGTATTTT
J gene: TRBJ1-3; V gene: TRBV11-2; clone size: .; D gene: .; CDR3 protein: CASSLGALYTIYF; CDR3 DNA: TGTGCCAGCAGCTTAGGCGCGCTCTACACCATATATTTT
J gene: TRBJ2-7; V gene: TRBV7-9; clone size: .; D gene: .; CDR3 protein: CASSLAGSSYEQYF; CDR3 DNA: TGTGCCAGCAGCTTAGCCGGCAGCTCCTACGAGCAGTACTTC
J gene: TRBJ2-1; V gene: TRBV6-5; clone size: .; D gene: .; CDR3 protein: CASSYSVMGRYNEQFF; CDR3 DNA: TGTGCCAGCAGTTACTCGGTGATGGGTAGGTACAATGAGCAGTTCTTC
J gene: TRBJ1-6; V gene: TRBV27; clone size: .; D gene: .; CDR3 protein: CASSPEAESGASPLHF; CDR3 DNA: TGTGCCAGCAGTCCCGAGGCAGAGTCTGGCGCTTCACCCCTCCACTTT
J gene: TRBJ2-2; V gene: TRBV6-6; clone size: .; D gene: TRBD2; CDR3 protein: CASSSMRGTFPGELFF; CDR3 DNA: TGTGCCAGCAGTTCCATGCGGGGGACTTTTCCCGGGGAGCTGTTTTTT
J gene: TRBJ1-5; V gene: TRBV7-9; clone size: once; D gene: .; CDR3 protein: CASSLVGDNQPQHF; CDR3 DNA: TGTGCCAGCAGCTTAGTCGGAGACAATCAGCCCCAGCATTTT
J gene: TRBJ2-7; V gene: TRBV5-4; clone size: .; D gene: TRBD2; CDR3 protein: CASSLDNRGSDEQYF; CDR3 DNA: TGTGCCAGCAGCTTGGACAATCGCGGGAGCGACGAGCAGTACTTC
J gene: TRBJ1-1; V gene: TRBV18; clone size: .; D gene: .; CDR3 protein: CASSPVPTQNTEAFF; CDR3 DNA: TGTGCCAGCTCACCCGTCCCGACTCAGAACACTGAAGCTTTCTTT
J gene: TRBJ2-1; V gene: TRBV7-9; clone size: once; D gene: TRBD1; CDR3 protein: CASSLGTGFNEQFF; CDR3 DNA: TGTGCCAGCAGCTTAGGGACAGGTTTCAATGAGCAGTTCTTC
J gene: TRBJ2-6; V gene: TRBV10-3; clone size: .; D gene: .; CDR3 protein: CAIRSWPLTGEVSGANVLTF; CDR3 DNA: TGTGCCATCAGATCTTGGCCCCTTACAGGGGAGGTCTCTGGGGCCAACGTCCTGACTTTC
J gene: TRBJ2-1; V gene: TRBV4-1; clone size: .; D gene: .; CDR3 protein: CASSQDENYYADNEQFF; CDR3 DNA: TGCGCCAGCAGCCAAGATGAGAACTATTACGCCGATAATGAGCAGTTCTTC
J gene: TRBJ1-3; V gene: TRBV12-5; clone size: .; D gene: .; CDR3 protein: CASGRTTEENTIYF; CDR3 DNA: TGTGCTAGTGGTCGAACGACAGAAGAGAACACCATATATTTT
J gene: TRBJ2-2; V gene: TRBV19; clone size: once; D gene: .; CDR3 protein: CASSGGTGIANTGELFF; CDR3 DNA: TGTGCCAGTAGTGGCGGTACAGGGATCGCGAACACCGGGGAGCTGTTTTTT
J gene: TRBJ2-7; V gene: TRBV6-6; clone size: few; D gene: TRBD1; CDR3 protein: CASSGTGGSEQYF; CDR3 DNA: TGTGCCAGCAGTGGGACAGGGGGCTCCGAGCAGTACTTC
J gene: TRBJ2-2; V gene: TRBV19; clone size: .; D gene: .; CDR3 protein: CASSPRETGELFF; CDR3 DNA: TGTGCCAGTAGTCCCCGTGAAACCGGGGAGCTGTTTTTT
J gene: TRBJ2-2; V gene: TRBV5-4; clone size: .; D gene: .; CDR3 protein: CASSFGQTGELFF; CDR3 DNA: TGTGCCAGCAGCTTTGGTCAAACCGGGGAGCTGTTTTTT
J gene: TRBJ2-7; V gene: TRBV27; clone size: few; D gene: TRBD1; CDR3 protein: CASSLSGTGGLDEQYF; CDR3 DNA: TGTGCCAGCAGTTTATCTGGGACAGGGGGGCTGGACGAGCAGTACTTC
J gene: TRBJ1-1; V gene: TRBV5-1; clone size: few; D gene: .; CDR3 protein: CASSLGQPNTEAFF; CDR3 DNA: TGCGCCAGCAGCTTGGGACAGCCGAACACTGAAGCTTTCTTT
J gene: TRBJ2-7; V gene: TRBV7-8; clone size: .; D gene: TRBD2; CDR3 protein: CASSAPLAGLSYEQYF; CDR3 DNA: TGTGCCAGCAGCGCCCCACTAGCGGGCCTCTCCTACGAGCAGTACTTC
J gene: TRBJ2-7; V gene: TRBV5-1; clone size: .; D gene: TRBD1; CDR3 protein: CASSSPNGTVFSYEQYF; CDR3 DNA: TGCGCCAGCAGCTCTCCAAACGGGACAGTTTTTTCCTACGAGCAGTACTTC